The source of this T cell receptor (beta chain) is a study of cytomegalovirus exposure and HLA in healthy donors. General observations from the study: Most TCR sequences showed up rarely, but some public TCRs showed up in many donors. Fewer N-insertions than the approximately 700-donor mean were reportedly shown by an Asian-associated ancestry cluster in a later analysis. Cytomegalovirus-associated TCR beta chains were listed, numbering around 150. Later, TCR association rates were found to vary by HLA locus, highest for DRB1 and lowest for HLA-C.

The PCR had 60 Vbeta and 13 Jbeta primers. This table comes from immunoSEQ multiplex PCR, and its TCRdb copy is limited to in-frame clones, with some not included. Among some 130,000 clones listed, more than 80% were seen once. V was pared by 5 bases and J by 1 base, with 2 bases of the junction left unmatched. This CDR3 is built from 13 residues. Germline values: CDR1 SGHRS, CDR2 YFSETQ. With regard to this clone: Its antigen is unknown.

This sequence joins TRBV5-1 and TRBJ2-5, with 7 bases that match TRBD1. What was sequenced was PBMCs. This receptor was taken from a man aged 35-49 years in good health and CMV-seronegative. The CDR3 DNA sequence: TGCGCCAGCAGGACAGGGAGCCAAGAGACCCAGTACTTC. Its translation: CASRTGSQETQYF.